Detailed here is one T cell receptor beta chain. Germline V CDR1 and CDR2: SQVTM, ANQGSEA. CDR3 size: 11 residues. J gave up 10 bases and V 6 bases, and 6 bases lay outside the gene matches. The repertoire was sequenced with immunoSEQ multiplex PCR; TCRdb's copy has only in-frame clones and lacks some. The table shows some 110,000 clones, with 90% to 95% occurring only once. This entry belongs to a study of T cell changes during pregnancy in multiple sclerosis. Sequenced here: peripheral blood, sampled in the third trimester of pregnancy. The clonotype comes from a female donor with multiple sclerosis, enrolled in a pregnancy study. The rearrangement uses TRBV29-1 and TRBJ2-1; 7 nucleotides match TRBD2. CDR3 DNA sequence: TGCAGCGTCCAGAGCGGGGTAGAGCAGTTCTTC. Translation: CSVQSGVEQFF.